This T cell receptor (beta chain) was captured by sequencing in a study of T cell responses to AZD1222 COVID-19 vaccine. Study-wide results and caveats: Donors skewed white British and female; clonal diversity was possibly underestimated.

About this clone itself: The antigen remains undetermined.

This CDR3 spans 15 amino acids. Trimming removed 6 bases at V and 3 bases at J, with 15 bases between. Germline lookup yields CDR1 SEHNR and CDR2 FQNEAQ (reference sequence). Libraries were prepared by immunoSEQ multiplex PCR; TCRdb keeps only in-frame clonotypes and omits some of them. The table lists 70,000 or so clones, 88% of them singletons. Sequencing was performed on peripheral blood, taken on day 0 of AZD1222 vaccination. This clonotype originated in an adult in good health. This chain links TRBV7-9 with TRBJ2-1; D unresolved. CDR3 sequence (DNA): TGTGCCAGCAGATCTAGGGTCACCAGCTACAATGAGCAGTTCTTC. This gives the protein CASRSRVTSYNEQFF.